A single sample gave rise to the 10 T cell receptor beta chains below, sequenced in a study of monozygotic twins with inflammatory bowel disease. TCRdb re-analyzed the 5' RACE reads; it lists each CDR3 protein once, without DNA. The specimen's table records about 160,000 distinct CDR3 sequences. The sample taken for sequencing was blood. All receptors come from a human donor with ulcerative colitis or Crohn's disease, or a healthy co-twin of an affected twin (not recorded which).

J is TRBJ2-1 and V is TRBV7-2; TCRdb names TRBD1, which stays unverified in the absence of DNA. The germline V gene encodes CDR1 SGHTA and CDR2 FQGNSA. This CDR3 comprises 15 residues. CDR3 in amino acids: CASSLVGQGLNEQFF.

The chain combines TRBV20-1 with TRBJ1-1; TCRdb calls TRBD1, which cannot be checked without DNA. The CDR3 runs 17 residues. CDR1 is DFQATT, CDR2 SNEGSKA, per germline (reference sequence). The CDR3 sequence: CSARDSLRGRMNTEAFF.

The chain is built from TRBV20-1 and TRBJ2-7; no DNA is available, so the TRBD1 call from TCRdb remains unchecked. CDR1 is DFQATT and CDR2 is SNEGSKA in the germline V gene (reference sequence). This CDR3 contains 14 residues. CDR3 region: CSASPWESSYEQYF.

The chain recombines TRBV25-1 with TRBJ2-2; lacking DNA, the TRBD2 call made by TCRdb goes unchecked. This CDR3 has 14 residues. CDR1 and CDR2 from the germline V gene are MGHDK and SYGVNS. The CDR3 is CASRGPYSTGELFF.

V gene TRBV20-1 combines with J gene TRBJ2-2; the D call from TCRdb, TRBD1, cannot be confirmed without DNA. From germline, CDR1 is DFQATT and CDR2 SNEGSKA (reference sequence). This CDR3 is built from 14 residues. The CDR3 reads CSAIPGPFTGELFF.

J is TRBJ2-7 and V is TRBV10-3; with no DNA, the TCRdb D assignment of TRBD1 cannot be verified. The CDR3 sequence is 17 residues long. Germline V gene lookup returns CDR1 ENHRY and CDR2 SYGVKD. The CDR3 sequence: CAISGPRRDIRSYEQYF.

The chain carries TRBV5-1 and TRBJ2-2; checking the TCRdb D call of TRBD2 is not possible without DNA. CDR3 length: 15 residues. From germline, CDR1 is SGHRS and CDR2 YFSETQ. CDR3 region: CASSGGLAGIGELFF.

This rearrangement joins TRBV3-1 to TRBJ1-4; the TCRdb D gene call, TRBD1, has no DNA to confirm it. This CDR3 has 15 amino acids. CDR1 is LGHDT, CDR2 YNNKEL, per germline (reference sequence). The CDR3: CASSQGDEQNEKLFF. Combining the CDR3 with reference TRBV3-1 and TRBJ1-4 gives the whole variable domain DTAVSQTPKYLVTQMGNDKSIKCEQNLGHDTMYWYKQDSKKFLKIMFSYNNKELIINETVPNRFSPKSPDKAHLNLHINSLELGDSAVYFCASSQGDEQNEKLFFGSGTQLSVL.

The chain employs TRBV9 and TRBJ2-5; TCRdb calls TRBD1, which cannot be checked without DNA. The CDR3 runs to 15 residues. Germline lookup yields CDR1 SGDLS and CDR2 YYNGEE. The CDR3: CASSTDTGGEETQYF.

V is TRBV5-1 and J is TRBJ2-1; lacking DNA, the TRBD2 call made by TCRdb goes unchecked. The CDR3 is 15 residues long. Germline values: CDR1 SGHRS, CDR2 YFSETQ. The CDR3 sequence is CASSVLAGGYNEQFF.